This record looks at one T cell receptor beta chain sequence and its context. This sample was included in a study of T cell responses to AZD1222 COVID-19 vaccine. This table comes from immunoSEQ multiplex PCR, and its TCRdb copy is limited to in-frame clones, with some not included. The sample has about 140,000 clones; over 90% are singletons. The V gene's germline CDR1 is LGHDT and CDR2 YNNKEL (reference sequence). V was trimmed by 1 base and J by 5 bases, leaving 10 bases between them. The CDR3 is 14 amino acids. The starting material was peripheral blood, obtained on day 0 of AZD1222 vaccination. V and J are TRBV3-1 (or the pseudogene TRBV3-2) and TRBJ2-3; TRBD2 might be the D (6 bases). The receptor was isolated from an adult in good health. This CDR3 reads CASSQVSGGDTQYF. The CDR3 DNA reads TGTGCCAGCAGCCAAGTCTCCGGGGGAGATACGCAGTATTTT.